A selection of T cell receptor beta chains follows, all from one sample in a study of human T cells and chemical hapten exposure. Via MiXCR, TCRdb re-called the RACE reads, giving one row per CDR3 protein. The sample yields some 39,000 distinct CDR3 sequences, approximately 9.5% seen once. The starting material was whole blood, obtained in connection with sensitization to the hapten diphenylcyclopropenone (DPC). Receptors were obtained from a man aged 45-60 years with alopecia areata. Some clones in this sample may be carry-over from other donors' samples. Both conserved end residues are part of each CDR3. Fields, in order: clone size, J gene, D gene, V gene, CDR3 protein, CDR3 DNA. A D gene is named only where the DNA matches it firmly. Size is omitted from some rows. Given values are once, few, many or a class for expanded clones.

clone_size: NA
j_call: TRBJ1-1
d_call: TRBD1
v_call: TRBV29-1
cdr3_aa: CSVRGQGNTEAFF
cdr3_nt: TGCAGCGTGAGGGGGCAGGGGAACACTGAAGCTTTCTTT

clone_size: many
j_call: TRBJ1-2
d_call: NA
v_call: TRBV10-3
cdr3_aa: CAISSSSGADGYTF
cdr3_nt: TGTGCCATCAGCTCCAGTTCGGGGGCGGATGGCTACACCTTC

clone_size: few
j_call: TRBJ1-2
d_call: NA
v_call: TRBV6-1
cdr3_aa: CASSESGLYGYTF
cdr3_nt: TGTGCCAGCAGTGAATCGGGCCTATATGGCTACACCTTC

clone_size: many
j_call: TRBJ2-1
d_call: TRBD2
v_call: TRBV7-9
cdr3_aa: CASSPLLAGGPNEQFF
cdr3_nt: TGTGCCAGCAGCCCCTTACTAGCGGGAGGGCCCAATGAGCAGTTCTTC

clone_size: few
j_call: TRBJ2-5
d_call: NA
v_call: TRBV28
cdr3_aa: CASNSAQETQYF
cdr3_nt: TGTGCCAGCAATTCAGCCCAGGAGACCCAGTACTTC

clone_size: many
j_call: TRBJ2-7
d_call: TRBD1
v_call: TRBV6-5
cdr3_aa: CASSYRGQGAYEQYF
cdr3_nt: TGTGCCAGCAGTTACCGAGGACAGGGGGCCTACGAGCAGTACTTC

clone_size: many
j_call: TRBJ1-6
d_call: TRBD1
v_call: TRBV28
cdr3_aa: CASTLGLLGQGRRTLNSPLHF
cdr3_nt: TGTGCCAGCACCTTAGGGCTGCTGGGACAGGGACGACGAACTCTTAATTCACCCCTCCACTTT

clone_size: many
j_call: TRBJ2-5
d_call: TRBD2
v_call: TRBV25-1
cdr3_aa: CASSEFGGARETQYF
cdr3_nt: TGTGCCAGCAGTGAATTCGGGGGGGCTAGGGAGACCCAGTACTTC

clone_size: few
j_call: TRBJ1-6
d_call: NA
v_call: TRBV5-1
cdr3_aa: CASRVADEDSPLHF
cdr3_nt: TGCGCCAGCAGAGTCGCTGACGAGGATTCACCCCTCCACTTT

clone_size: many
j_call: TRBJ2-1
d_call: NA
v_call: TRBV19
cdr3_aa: CASSIEGSSYNEQFF
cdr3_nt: TGTGCCAGTAGTATCGAGGGTAGCTCCTACAATGAGCAGTTCTTC

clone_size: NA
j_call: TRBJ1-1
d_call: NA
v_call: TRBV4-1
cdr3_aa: CASSQVRYTEAFF
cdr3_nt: TGCGCCAGCAGCCAAGTTCGTTACACTGAAGCTTTCTTT

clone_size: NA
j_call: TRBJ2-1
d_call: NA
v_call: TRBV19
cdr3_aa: CASSIVGTNYNEQFF
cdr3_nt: TGTGCCAGTAGTATAGTGGGGACCAACTACAATGAGCAGTTCTTC

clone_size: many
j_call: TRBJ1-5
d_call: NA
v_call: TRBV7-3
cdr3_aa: CASSSHGRALGHQPQHF
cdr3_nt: TGTGCCAGCAGCTCTCACGGTCGTGCCCTGGGCCATCAGCCCCAGCATTTT

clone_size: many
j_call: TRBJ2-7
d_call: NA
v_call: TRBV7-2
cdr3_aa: CASSLGYSSYEQYF
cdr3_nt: TGTGCCAGCAGCTTAGGTTACAGCTCCTACGAGCAGTACTTC

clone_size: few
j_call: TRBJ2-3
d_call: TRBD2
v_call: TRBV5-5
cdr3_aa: CASSVGGLASTDTQYF
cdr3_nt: TGTGCCAGCAGCGTTGGGGGACTAGCAAGCACAGATACGCAGTATTTT

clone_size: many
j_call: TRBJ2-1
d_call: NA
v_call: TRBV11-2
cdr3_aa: CASSLDLELSSYNEQFF
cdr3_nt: TGTGCCAGCAGCTTAGATTTAGAGCTGAGCTCCTACAATGAGCAGTTCTTC

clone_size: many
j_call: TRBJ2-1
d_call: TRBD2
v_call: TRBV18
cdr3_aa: CASSNLAGLNEQFF
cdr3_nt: TGTGCCAGCTCCAATCTAGCGGGGTTGAATGAGCAGTTCTTC

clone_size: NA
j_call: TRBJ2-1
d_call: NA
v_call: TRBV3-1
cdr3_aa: CASSQGTSYNEQFF
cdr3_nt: TGTGCCAGCAGCCAAGGGACCTCCTACAATGAGCAGTTCTTC

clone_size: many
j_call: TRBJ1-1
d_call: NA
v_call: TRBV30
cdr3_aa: CAWRVQSSGTEAFF
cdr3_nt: TGTGCCTGGCGAGTTCAGTCTTCGGGGACTGAAGCTTTCTTT

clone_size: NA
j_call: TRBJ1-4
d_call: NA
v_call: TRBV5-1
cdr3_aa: CASSPGGVLNEKLFF
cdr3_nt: TGCGCCAGCAGCCCCGGCGGGGTTCTCAATGAAAAACTGTTTTTT

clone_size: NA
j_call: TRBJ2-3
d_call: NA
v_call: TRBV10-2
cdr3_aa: CASSESEGWTDTQYF
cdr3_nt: TGCGCCAGCAGTGAGTCGGAGGGCTGGACAGATACGCAGTATTTT

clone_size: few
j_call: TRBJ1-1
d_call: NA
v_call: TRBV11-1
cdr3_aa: CASSLAQGLAEAFF
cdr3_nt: TGTGCCAGCAGCTTAGCGCAGGGTCTCGCTGAAGCTTTCTTT

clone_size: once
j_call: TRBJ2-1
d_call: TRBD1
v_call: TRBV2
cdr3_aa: CASSEVWTGEGEQFF
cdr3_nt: TGTGCCAGCAGTGAGGTTTGGACAGGGGAAGGGGAGCAGTTCTTC

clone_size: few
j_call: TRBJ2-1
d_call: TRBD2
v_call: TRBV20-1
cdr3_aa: CSANPTSGRNEQFF
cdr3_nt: TGCAGTGCGAACCCGACTAGCGGGAGAAATGAGCAGTTCTTC

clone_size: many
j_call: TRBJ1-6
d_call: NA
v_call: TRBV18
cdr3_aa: CASSPGDRASPLHF
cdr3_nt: TGTGCCAGCTCACCGGGGGATCGCGCTTCACCCCTCCACTTT

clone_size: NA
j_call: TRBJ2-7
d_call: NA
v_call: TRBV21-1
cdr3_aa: CASSNFTSGRDPDYEQYF
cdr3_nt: TGTGCCAGCAGCAACTTTACTAGCGGGAGGGACCCAGATTACGAGCAGTACTTC

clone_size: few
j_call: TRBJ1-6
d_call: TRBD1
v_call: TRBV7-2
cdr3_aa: CASSSGGLLSSYNSPLHF
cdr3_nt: TGTGCCAGCAGCTCAGGGGGCCTCCTAAGCTCCTATAATTCACCCCTCCACTTT

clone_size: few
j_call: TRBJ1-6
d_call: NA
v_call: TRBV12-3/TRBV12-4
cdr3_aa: CASSGKGWGNSPLHF
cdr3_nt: TGTGCCAGCTCGGGGAAGGGTTGGGGCAATTCACCCCTCCACTTT